This TCR beta chain is drawn from a study of OX40 agonist ivuxolimab in advanced cancers. The wider study: Among those treated, three patients had partial responses, one with hepatocellular carcinoma and two with cutaneous melanoma.

CDR1 is MNHEY and CDR2 is SMNVEV in the germline V gene (reference sequence). V shed 10 bases and J shed 4 bases, with 13 bases lying between them. The CDR3 totals 13 residues. Clones were sequenced by immunoSEQ multiplex PCR, and TCRdb holds only the in-frame ones, with some missing. The table lists over 9,500 clones, more than 60% of them singletons. Researchers took blood at baseline, on cycle 4 day 1, and on cycle 7 day 1. The chain is built from TRBV27 and TRBJ2-2; perhaps D is TRBD1 or TRBD2 (5 bases each). The origin of this receptor is an adult with an advanced solid tumor such as melanoma, head and neck, liver or kidney cancer. This sample comprised CD4+ or CD8+ T cells sorted from blood, obtained in a trial of the OX40 agonist ivuxolimab. CDR3 sequence reads: CATWDVTTGELFF. In DNA, the CDR3 is TGTGCCACCTGGGACGTGACCACCGGGGAGCTGTTTTTT.